A single sample gave rise to the 7 T cell receptor beta chains below, sequenced in a study of blood T cells in healthy people across ages. A second PCR of roughly 7 to 11 cycles used a sample-barcoded 5' primer and a J-beta primer mix. TCRdb reprocessed the 5' RACE reads via MiXCR and lists one record per CDR3 protein. The table lists around 1,000,000 distinct CDR3 sequences, under 30% of them singletons, with about 0.69% in the top ten. These records were also assigned to another study, of T cells of mothers and their children.

Sequenced: blood. The receptors were gathered from a girl aged 2 to 10 in good health.

This sequence joins TRBV7-2 and TRBJ2-7; D not resolved. Germline V CDR1 and CDR2: SGHTA, FQGNSA. The CDR3 is 13 amino acids. Trimming removed 5 bases at V and 6 bases at J, with 14 bases between. The CDR3 here is CASSPARLCEQYF. As DNA, the CDR3 is TGTGCCAGCAGCCCAGCCCGGCTCTGCGAGCAGTACTTC.

This clonotype turned up a few times. The J gene is TRBJ2-5, the V gene TRBV20-1, with 10 bases fitting TRBD1. The CDR3 is 15 amino acids. Trimming took 0 bases from V and 4 from J; bases not matched to a gene: 5. Germline assignment: CDR1 DFQATT and CDR2 SNEGSKA (reference sequence). CDR3 amino acids: CSARDTTGGLETQYF. In nucleotides, the CDR3 is TGCAGTGCTAGAGACACGACAGGGGGCCTAGAGACCCAGTACTTC.

The gene calls are TRBV7-2 and TRBJ2-1; D gene uncertain. The germline V gene has CDR1 SGHTA and CDR2 FQGNSA. The CDR3 sequence is 9 residues long. V lost 8 bases, J lost 9 bases, and 5 bases lay in between. The CDR3: CASGLEQFF. CDR3 coding DNA: TGTGCCAGCGGCCTTGAGCAGTTCTTC.

The chain has TRBV20-1 and TRBJ2-3; no firm D call. Germline V gene sequence: CDR1 DFQATT, CDR2 SNEGSKA (reference sequence). The CDR3 has 13 residues. The CDR3 DNA reads as TGCGGCCTCCTTCCAGATTACACAGATACGCAGTATTTT. Amino acids: CGLLPDYTDTQYF.

This clonotype was detected only a few times. One end of the junction is discordant with germline, which a read error may explain. The chain is built from TRBV7-6 and TRBJ2-5, with D uncertain. The CDR3 loop spans 14 amino acids. The germline V gene encodes CDR1 SGHVS and CDR2 FNYEAQ. The CDR3 reads CASSSLRSQGTQYF. In nucleotides, the CDR3 is TGTGCCAGCAGCTCCCTTCGCAGTCAAGGGACCCAGTACTTC.

The chain carries TRBV3-1 and TRBJ1-1; tentatively, D is TRBD1 (5 bases). V was shortened by 0 bases and J by 8 bases, with 7 bases between the two germline ends. Germline V gene data show CDR1 as LGHDT and CDR2 as YNNKEL (reference sequence). CDR3 size: 12 residues. The CDR3 DNA sequence: TGTGCCAGCAGCCAAGATGGGGGGGAAGCTTTCTTT. Translation: CASSQDGGEAFF.

This chain uses TRBV7-8 with TRBJ2-5; unclear D gene. TRBJ2-7 matches the DNA end more closely, so the J call is doubtful. This CDR3 is built from 14 residues. Germline CDR1 is SGHVS and CDR2 is FQNEAQ. This CDR3 is CASSLGLQLPEQYF. The CDR3 DNA sequence: TGTGCCAGCAGCTTGGGTCTCCAGCTGCCCGAGCAGTACTTC.